These 25 T cell receptor beta chains came from one sample sequenced in a study of CD8+CD57+ T cells in acquired aplastic anemia. Genomic DNA constituted the template upon which TCR beta VDJ and CDR3 profiling was performed. TCRdb re-called the reads with MiXCR, one entry per CDR3 protein. The sample includes about 200,000 distinct CDR3 sequences, 65% seen only once; the top ten take roughly 64%. Sequencing involved patients with CD8+CD57+ cell expansion previously shown by flow cytometry. Input material: sorted CD4+, CD8+, or CD8+CD57+ T cells (not recorded which) from PBMCs. The receptors derive from a human donor with aplastic anemia.

The J gene is TRBJ2-7, the V gene TRBV3-1; a possible D gene is TRBD1 (5 bases). This CDR3 has 14 amino acids. V dropped 3 bases and J dropped 9 bases, with 18 bases sitting between them. In germline, CDR1 is LGHDT, CDR2 YNNKEL (reference sequence). CDR3: CASSHGHGTFGQYF. The CDR3 DNA reads TGTGCCAGCAGCCACGGACACGGAACGTTCGGGCAGTACTTC.

A word on this clonotype: The junction does not match germline at one end; this may be a read error. The chain joins TRBV7-4 to TRBJ2-7; D gene uncertain. CDR3 length: 13 amino acids. In germline, CDR1 is SGHVT, CDR2 SQSDAQ. The CDR3 protein is CASSFRQSYEQYF. The CDR3 nucleotides are TGCGCCAGCAGCTTCCGTCAGAGTTACGAGCAGTACTTC.

This chain connects TRBV2 to TRBJ2-7; D unclear. CDR3 size: 13 residues. Germline lookup yields CDR1 SNHLY and CDR2 FYNNEI. V was clipped by 7 bases and J by 3 bases, with 13 bases between them. CDR3 sequence (DNA): TGTGCCAGCAAAAGTTGGCAGGACTACGAGCAGTACTTC. Protein: CASKSWQDYEQYF.

The rearrangement joins TRBV10-2 to TRBJ2-7; no reliable D call. The CDR3 consists of 15 residues. Trimming stripped 0 bases from V and 0 bases from J, with 9 bases between. Germline V gene sequence: CDR1 WSHSY, CDR2 SAAADI. The CDR3 region has the DNA TGCGCCAGCAGTGAGTCGGGCGTATACTCCTACGAGCAGTACTTC. It translates to CASSESGVYSYEQYF.

CDR3 protein: CASSDPGTVYEQYF. The DNA of the CDR3 is TGTGCCAGCAGCGACCCCGGCACAGTGTACGAGCAGTACTTC. The chain has TRBV12-3 or TRBV12-4 and TRBJ2-7; D is unclear. The CDR3 has 14 amino acids. With 6 bases removed from V and 4 bases from J, the gap between germline ends came to 16 bases.

V gene TRBV24-1 combines with J gene TRBJ1-2; no clear D. In germline, CDR1 is KGHDR, CDR2 SFDVKD. The CDR3 has 10 residues. V lost 9 bases and J 5 bases, leaving 6 bases between the germline ends. The CDR3 region is CATYGYGYTF. In DNA, the CDR3 is TGTGCCACCTACGGGTATGGCTACACCTTC.

With regard to this clonotype: The junction departs from the called germline gene at one end, perhaps through a read error. This chain's CDR3 is CVISESHGYTF. The CDR3 DNA sequence: TGTGTCATCAGTGAGTCGCATGGCTACACCTTC. The chain combines TRBV10-3 with TRBJ1-2; no clear D gene. The length of the CDR3 is 11 residues. In germline, CDR1 is ENHRY, CDR2 SYGVKD.

The gene calls are TRBV2 and TRBJ1-5, with a tentative D call TRBD1 (5 bases). The CDR3 has 13 residues. Trimming cost V 6 bases and J 3 bases, with 9 bases left between them. Per the germline V gene, CDR1 is SNHLY and CDR2 is FYNNEI. The CDR3 loop is CASREGYNQPQHF. CDR3 DNA: TGTGCCAGCAGGGAGGGGTACAATCAGCCCCAGCATTTT.

This sequence joins TRBV20-1 and TRBJ2-7, with a possible D match to TRBD2 (7 bases). Trimming removed 5 bases from V and 6 bases from J, with 20 bases in between. CDR1 and CDR2 from the germline V gene are DFQATT and SNEGSKA (reference sequence). This CDR3 region has 14 residues. This CDR3 is CSAGPGGGFGEQYF. The DNA for the CDR3 is TGCAGTGCTGGTCCTGGGGGGGGCTTCGGCGAGCAGTACTTC.

The chain couples TRBV14 to TRBJ2-7; the D gene is possibly TRBD1 (6 bases). Trimming pared 1 base from V and 0 bases from J, leaving 10 bases between. The CDR3 extends over 15 amino acids. Germline V gives CDR1 SGHDN, CDR2 FVKESK. The CDR3 here is CASSQGLGASYEQYF. CDR3 DNA: TGTGCCAGCAGCCAAGGTTTGGGGGCCTCCTACGAGCAGTACTTC.

The chain joins TRBV7-9 to TRBJ2-3; 12 nucleotides match TRBD2. The CDR3 extends over 18 amino acids. CDR1 and CDR2 from the germline V gene are SEHNR and FQNEAQ (reference sequence). The V gene end was trimmed by 2 bases and the J gene end by 6 bases; junction bases not matched to a gene: 12. The CDR3 loop is CASSLPHASGGASDTQYF. In DNA, the CDR3 is TGTGCCAGCAGCTTACCCCACGCTAGCGGGGGGGCCTCGGATACGCAGTATTTT.

This chain links TRBV7-3 with TRBJ2-1, with 7 positions matching TRBD1. The junction had 5 bases not matched to a gene; V was cut back by 6 bases and J by 0 bases. The CDR3 has 15 amino acids. Germline CDR1 SGHTA, CDR2 FQGTGA. CDR3 DNA sequence: TGTGCCAGCAGTTCACAGGGGAGCTCCTACAATGAGCAGTTCTTC. Translated, it gives CASSSQGSSYNEQFF. Variable domain in full (rest from reference TRBV7-3 and TRBJ2-1): GAGVSQTPSNKVTEKGKYVELRCDPISGHTALYWYRQSLGQGPEFLIYFQGTGAADDSGLPNDRFFAVRPEGSVSTLKIQRTERGDSAVYLCASSSQGSSYNEQFFGPGTRLTVL.

The V and J genes are TRBV5-1 and TRBJ1-4; D remains ambiguous. CDR3 length: 14 amino acids. Germline V gene sequence: CDR1 SGHRS, CDR2 YFSETQ. Trimming shortened V by 3 bases and J by 7 bases, and 13 bases separated the two germline ends. The CDR3 coding sequence is TGCGCCAGCAGCTCGCAAACGGGTGGTGAAAAACTGTTTTTT. Residues: CASSSQTGGEKLFF.

This clonotype is a singleton in its sample. This chain connects TRBV25-1 to TRBJ2-5; D gene uncertain. Germline V CDR1 and CDR2: MGHDK, SYGVNS. V gave up 3 bases and J gave up 4 bases, with 6 bases separating them. There are 12 residues in the CDR3. CDR3 DNA sequence: TGTGCCAGCAGTGAGTCGTTAGAGACCCAGTACTTC. It yields the protein CASSESLETQYF.

The chain is built from TRBV12-5 and TRBJ1-1; tentative D call: TRBD1 (5 bases). This CDR3 comprises 16 residues. V lost 6 bases, J lost 4 bases, and 21 bases lay in between. CDR1 is LGHNT, CDR2 FRNRAP, per germline. The CDR3 reads CASGPDIHLGGTEAFF. CDR3 DNA: TGTGCTAGTGGCCCGGACATTCACCTTGGGGGCACTGAAGCTTTCTTT.

The V gene is TRBV19, the J gene TRBJ1-6, with 11 bases that match TRBD1. The CDR3 runs 17 residues. CDR1 and CDR2 (germline): LNHDA, SQIVND (reference sequence). The junction had 13 bases not matched to a gene; V was cut back by 5 bases and J by 10 bases. CDR3 protein: CASSLRTGGKIKSPLHF. CDR3 nucleotide sequence: TGTGCCAGTAGTCTCCGGACAGGGGGCAAGATTAAGTCACCCCTCCACTTT.

This clonotype was counted between two and nine times. V and J are TRBV7-2 and TRBJ2-7, with a weak D call TRBD2 (6 bases). Trimming took off 1 base at V and 6 bases at J, with 13 bases between the two ends. The germline gives CDR1 SGHTA, CDR2 FQGNSA. This CDR3 has 14 residues. The CDR3 DNA reads TGTGCCAGCAGCTTAGGGACCTCGGGGGTCGAGCAGTACTTC. It yields the protein CASSLGTSGVEQYF. Full variable domain (rest looked up from reference TRBV7-2 and TRBJ2-7): GAGVSQSPSNKVTEKGKDVELRCDPISGHTALYWYRQSLGQGLEFLIYFQGNSAPDKSGLPSDRFSAERTGGSVSTLTIQRTQQEDSAVYLCASSLGTSGVEQYFGPGTRLTVT.

The chain is built from TRBV7-2 and TRBJ2-1; 7 bases are a match to TRBD2. CDR1 is SGHTA and CDR2 is FQGNSA in the germline V gene. The CDR3 is made up of 15 amino acids. J lost 4 bases, V lost 5 bases, and 8 bases had no gene match. CDR3 amino acids: CASSTGLVGYNEQFF. The CDR3 DNA is TGTGCCAGCAGCACCGGACTAGTTGGGTACAATGAGCAGTTCTTC.

The chain carries TRBV24-1 and TRBJ1-1; the D gene is possibly TRBD1 (6 bases). Germline V gives CDR1 KGHDR, CDR2 SFDVKD. This CDR3 spans 13 amino acids. The V gene lost 2 bases and the J gene lost 8 bases, with 11 bases spanning the gap. In DNA, the CDR3 is TGTGCCACCAGTGATTCGACAGGTCTCGAAGCTTTCTTT. The encoded protein is CATSDSTGLEAFF.

This clonotype was seen more than once but under ten times. The rearrangement links TRBV12-3 or TRBV12-4 to TRBJ2-2; 7 positions agree with TRBD2. The V gene end was trimmed by 1 base and the J gene end by 8 bases; junction bases not matched to a gene: 13. The CDR3 contains 17 residues. The CDR3: CASSLVWGGGAAGELFF. CDR3 sequence (DNA): TGTGCCAGCAGTTTAGTTTGGGGCGGGGGTGCTGCTGGGGAGCTGTTTTTT.

The chain employs TRBV6-5 and TRBJ2-3; 9 nucleotides align to TRBD1. The CDR3 loop spans 14 amino acids. Germline assignment: CDR1 MNHEY and CDR2 SVGAGI. The trim removed 6 bases at V and 3 bases at J, leaving 4 bases unmatched. In DNA, the CDR3 is TGTGCCAGCAGACGCGGACAGGGGACAGATACGCAGTATTTT. This sequence encodes CASRRGQGTDTQYF.

The gene calls are TRBV9 and TRBJ2-1; 7 positions match TRBD1. The CDR3 contains 13 residues. CDR1 and CDR2 from the germline V gene are SGDLS and YYNGEE. J lost 7 bases, V lost 3 bases, and 4 bases had no gene match. The CDR3 sequence: CASSEGQWNEQFF. CDR3 in DNA: TGTGCCAGCAGCGAGGGACAGTGGAATGAGCAGTTCTTC.

This clonotype was observed at least ten times. This rearrangement joins TRBV5-1 to TRBJ2-7, with D perhaps TRBD1 or TRBD2 (6 bases each). Trimming cost V 4 bases and J 1 base, with 27 bases left between them. In germline, CDR1 is SGHRS, CDR2 YFSETQ. The length of the CDR3 is 19 residues. The CDR3 reads CASSTRTGLMGGPSYEQYF. The CDR3 region has the DNA TGCGCCAGCAGCACCAGGACCGGCCTTATGGGGGGCCCATCCTACGAGCAGTACTTC.

The chain employs TRBV9 and TRBJ1-2; D may be TRBD1 (6 bases). The V and J ends lost 2 bases and 1 base respectively, with 12 bases between them. This CDR3 comprises 15 residues. Germline CDR1 is SGDLS and CDR2 is YYNGEE. The DNA of the CDR3 is TGTGCCAGCAGCGTCTCCGGGACACTTAACTATGGCTACACCTTC. This sequence encodes CASSVSGTLNYGYTF.

The V gene is TRBV20-1, the J gene TRBJ2-7; tentatively, D is TRBD1 (7 bases). The CDR3 has 16 amino acids. Trimming took off 0 bases at V and 1 base at J, with 16 bases between the two ends. The germline V gene encodes CDR1 DFQATT and CDR2 SNEGSKA (reference sequence). CDR3 sequence: CSARDRPGDRSYEQYF. CDR3 nucleotide sequence: TGCAGTGCTAGAGATCGTCCGGGGGACAGATCCTACGAGCAGTACTTC.